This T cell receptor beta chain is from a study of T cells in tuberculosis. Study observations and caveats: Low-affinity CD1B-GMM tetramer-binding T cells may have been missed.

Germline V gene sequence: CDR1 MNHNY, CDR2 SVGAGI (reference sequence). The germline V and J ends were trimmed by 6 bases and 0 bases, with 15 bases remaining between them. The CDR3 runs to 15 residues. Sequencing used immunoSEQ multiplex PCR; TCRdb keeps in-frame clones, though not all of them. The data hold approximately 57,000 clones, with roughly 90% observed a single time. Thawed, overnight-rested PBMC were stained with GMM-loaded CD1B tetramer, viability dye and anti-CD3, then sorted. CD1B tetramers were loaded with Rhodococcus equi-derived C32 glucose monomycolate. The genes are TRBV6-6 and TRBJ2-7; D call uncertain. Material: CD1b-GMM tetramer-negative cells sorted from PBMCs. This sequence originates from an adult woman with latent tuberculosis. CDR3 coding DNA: TGTGCCAGCAGAGAGGAAGCGCTGGGCTCCTACGAGCAGTACTTC. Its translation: CASREEALGSYEQYF.